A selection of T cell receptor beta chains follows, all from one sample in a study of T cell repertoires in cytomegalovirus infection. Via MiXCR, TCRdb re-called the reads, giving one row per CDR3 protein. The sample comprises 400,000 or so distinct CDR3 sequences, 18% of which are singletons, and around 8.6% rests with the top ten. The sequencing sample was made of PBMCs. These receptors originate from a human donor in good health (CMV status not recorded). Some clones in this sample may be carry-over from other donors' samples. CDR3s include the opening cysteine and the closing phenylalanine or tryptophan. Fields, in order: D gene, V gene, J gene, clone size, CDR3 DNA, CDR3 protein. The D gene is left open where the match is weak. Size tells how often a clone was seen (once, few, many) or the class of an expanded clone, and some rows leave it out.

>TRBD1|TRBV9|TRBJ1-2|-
TGTGCCAGCAGCGGGACAGGGTGGGTTGGAGGCTACACCTTC
CASSGTGWVGGYTF
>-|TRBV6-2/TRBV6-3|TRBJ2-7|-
TGTGCCAGCAGAAGGGTGTACGAGCAGTACTTC
CASRRVYEQYF
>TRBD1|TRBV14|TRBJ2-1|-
TGTGCCAGCAGCCACTTGACAGGGAAAGAAAGCGATGAGCAGTTCTTC
CASSHLTGKESDEQFF
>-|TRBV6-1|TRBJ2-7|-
TGTGCCAGCAGTGACTATTTAGGGGGTGAATACTTC
CASSDYLGGEYF
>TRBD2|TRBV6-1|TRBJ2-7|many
TGTGCCAGCAGGGGTGAGCGGGGTAGCTACGAGCAGTACTTC
CASRGERGSYEQYF
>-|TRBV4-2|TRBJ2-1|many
TGTGCCAGCAGCCAAGGCGGACAGTACAATGAGCAGTTCTTC
CASSQGGQYNEQFF
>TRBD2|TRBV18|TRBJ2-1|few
TGTGCCAGCTCACTCCTACTAGCGGAAAGCTCCTACAATGAGCAGTTCTTC
CASSLLLAESSYNEQFF
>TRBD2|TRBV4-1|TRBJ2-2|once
TGCGCCAGCAGCCCGGGTGGGGGGGCCGGGGAGCTGTTTTTT
CASSPGGGAGELFF
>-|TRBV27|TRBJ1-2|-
TGTGCCAGCAGTTTATCTCCGTCGCCCCAACGCTATGGCTACACCTTC
CASSLSPSPQRYGYTF
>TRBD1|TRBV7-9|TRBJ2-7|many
TGTGCCAGCAGCACCCCCGGGACAGGGGGGGCCTACGAGCAGTACTTC
CASSTPGTGGAYEQYF
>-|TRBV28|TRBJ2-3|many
TGTGCCAGCAGTTTATCAGGACAGTGGGCAGATACGCAGTATTTT
CASSLSGQWADTQYF
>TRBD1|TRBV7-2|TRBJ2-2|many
TGTGCCAGCAGCCAAAACCGCTTCGGACAGGGTACCACCGGGGAGCTGTTTTTT
CASSQNRFGQGTTGELFF
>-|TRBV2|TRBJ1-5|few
TGTGCCAGCAGTGTCTCACAACAGCCCCAGCATTTT
CASSVSQQPQHF
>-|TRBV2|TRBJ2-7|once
TGTGCCAGCACGGCAGGGGGGTACGAGCAGTACTTC
CASTAGGYEQYF
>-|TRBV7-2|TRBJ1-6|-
TGTGCCAGCAGCTTAAGAGGGAGCTCCTATAATTCACCCCTCCACTTT
CASSLRGSSYNSPLHF
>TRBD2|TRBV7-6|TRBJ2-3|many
TGTGCCAGCACCCCGTCAGCGGGGGGGAGCACAGATACGCAGTATTTT
CASTPSAGGSTDTQYF
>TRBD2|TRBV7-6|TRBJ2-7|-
TGTGCCAGCAGCCCCCCAGCGGGGGTCACCCACGAGCAGTACTTC
CASSPPAGVTHEQYF
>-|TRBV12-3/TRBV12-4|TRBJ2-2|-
TGTGCCAGCAGCCCAGTGACGAACACCGGGGAGCTGTTTTTT
CASSPVTNTGELFF
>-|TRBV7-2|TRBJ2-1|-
TGTGCCAGCAGCCCGAAGCTTAGTGGGAATGAGCAGTTCTTC
CASSPKLSGNEQFF
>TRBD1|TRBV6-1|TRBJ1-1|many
TGTGCCAGCAGTTTGGGACAGGGATACACTGAAGCTTTCTTT
CASSLGQGYTEAFF
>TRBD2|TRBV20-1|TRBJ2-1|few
TGCAGTGCTAGAGATATGACTAGCGGGGACCTCGAGCAGTTCTTC
CSARDMTSGDLEQFF
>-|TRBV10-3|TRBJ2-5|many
TGTGCCATCAGTGAGTCGAGTACCATCGAGACCCAGTACTTC
CAISESSTIETQYF